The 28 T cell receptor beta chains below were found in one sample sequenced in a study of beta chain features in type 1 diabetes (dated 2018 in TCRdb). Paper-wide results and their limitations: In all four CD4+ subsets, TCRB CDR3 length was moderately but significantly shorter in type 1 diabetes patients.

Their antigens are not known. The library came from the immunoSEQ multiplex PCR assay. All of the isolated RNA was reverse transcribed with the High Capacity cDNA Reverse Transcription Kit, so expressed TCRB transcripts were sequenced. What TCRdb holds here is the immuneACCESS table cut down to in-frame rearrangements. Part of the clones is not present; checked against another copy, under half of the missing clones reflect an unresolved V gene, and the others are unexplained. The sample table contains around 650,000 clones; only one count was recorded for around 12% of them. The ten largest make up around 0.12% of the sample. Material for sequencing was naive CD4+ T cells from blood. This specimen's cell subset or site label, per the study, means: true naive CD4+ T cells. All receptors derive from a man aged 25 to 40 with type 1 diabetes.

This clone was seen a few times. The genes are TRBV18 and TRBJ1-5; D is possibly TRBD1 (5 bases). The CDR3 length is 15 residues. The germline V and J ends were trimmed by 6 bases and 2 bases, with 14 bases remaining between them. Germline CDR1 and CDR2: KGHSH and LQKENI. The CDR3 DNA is TGTGCCAGCTCGCAACAGGAAGTCGGCAATCAGCCCCAGCATTTT. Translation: CASSQQEVGNQPQHF.

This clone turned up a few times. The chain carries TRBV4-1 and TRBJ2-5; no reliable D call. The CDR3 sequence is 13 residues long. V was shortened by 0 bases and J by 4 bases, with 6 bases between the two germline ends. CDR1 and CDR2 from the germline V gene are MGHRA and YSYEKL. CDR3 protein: CASSQDPAETQYF. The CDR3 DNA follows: TGCGCCAGCAGCCAAGATCCTGCAGAGACCCAGTACTTC.

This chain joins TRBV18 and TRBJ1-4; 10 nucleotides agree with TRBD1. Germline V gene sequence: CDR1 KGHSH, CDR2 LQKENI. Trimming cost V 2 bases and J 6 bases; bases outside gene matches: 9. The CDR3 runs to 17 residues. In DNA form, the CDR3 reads TGTGCCAGCTCACCAGGAGGACAGGGGGTTCTCGATGAAAAACTGTTTTTT. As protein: CASSPGGQGVLDEKLFF. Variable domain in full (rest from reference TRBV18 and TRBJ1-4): NAGVMQNPRHLVRRRGQEARLRCSPMKGHSHVYWYRQLPEEGLKFMVYLQKENIIDESGMPKERFSAEFPKEGPSILRIQQVVRGDSAAYFCASSPGGQGVLDEKLFFGSGTQLSVL.

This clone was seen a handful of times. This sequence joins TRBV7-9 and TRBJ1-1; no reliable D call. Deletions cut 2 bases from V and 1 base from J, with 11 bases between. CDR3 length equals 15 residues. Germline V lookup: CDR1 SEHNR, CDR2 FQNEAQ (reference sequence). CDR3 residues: CASSLSWTENTEAFF. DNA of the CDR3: TGTGCCAGCAGCTTATCCTGGACGGAGAACACTGAAGCTTTCTTT.

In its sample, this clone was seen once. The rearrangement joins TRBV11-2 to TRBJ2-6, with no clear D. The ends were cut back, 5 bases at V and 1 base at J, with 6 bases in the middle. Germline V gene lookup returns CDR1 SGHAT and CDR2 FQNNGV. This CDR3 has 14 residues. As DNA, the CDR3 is TGTGCCAGCAGCCCCACGTCTGGGGCCAACGTCCTGACTTTC. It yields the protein CASSPTSGANVLTF.

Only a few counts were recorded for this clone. The CDR3 region has the DNA TGCGCCAGCAGCCAAAAGTTGTCCTCCCCTCGCTACACCTTC. Translated: CASSQKLSSPRYTF. The chain combines TRBV4-1 with TRBJ1-2, with D unresolved. This CDR3 spans 14 amino acids. In germline, CDR1 is MGHRA, CDR2 YSYEKL. The V end lost 2 bases, the J end lost 9 bases, and 16 bases lay between the germline ends.

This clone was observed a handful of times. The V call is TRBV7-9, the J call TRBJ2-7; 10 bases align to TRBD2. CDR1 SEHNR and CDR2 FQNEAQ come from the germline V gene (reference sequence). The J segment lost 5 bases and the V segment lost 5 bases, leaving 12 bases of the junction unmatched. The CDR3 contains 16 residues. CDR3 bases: TGTGCCAGCAGCCCTCTTCAGGGACTAGCGATCGACGAGCAGTACTTC. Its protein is CASSPLQGLAIDEQYF.

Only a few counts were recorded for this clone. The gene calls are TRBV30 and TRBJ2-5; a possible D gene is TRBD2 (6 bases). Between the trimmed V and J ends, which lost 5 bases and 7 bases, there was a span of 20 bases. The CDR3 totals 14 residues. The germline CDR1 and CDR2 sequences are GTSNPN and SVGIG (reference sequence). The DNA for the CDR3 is TGTGCCTGGCAGGGACTTAACAACGGAGGGACCCAGTACTTC. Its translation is CAWQGLNNGGTQYF.

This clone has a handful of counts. CDR3 loop: CASSADPRPGNTIYF. As DNA, the CDR3 is TGTGCCAGCAGCGCCGACCCAAGGCCTGGAAACACCATATATTTT. This rearrangement joins TRBV9 to TRBJ1-3; D uncertain. The CDR3 runs 15 residues. Trimming took off 3 bases at V and 2 bases at J, with 12 bases between the two ends. Looked up from germline, CDR1 is SGDLS and CDR2 is YYNGEE.

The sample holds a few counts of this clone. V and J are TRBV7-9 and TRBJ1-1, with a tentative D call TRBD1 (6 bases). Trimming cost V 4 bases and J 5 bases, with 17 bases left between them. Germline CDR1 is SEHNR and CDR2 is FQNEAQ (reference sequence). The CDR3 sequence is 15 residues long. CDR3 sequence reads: CASSWVTGKGTEAFF. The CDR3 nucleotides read TGTGCCAGCAGCTGGGTAACAGGGAAGGGGACTGAAGCTTTCTTT.

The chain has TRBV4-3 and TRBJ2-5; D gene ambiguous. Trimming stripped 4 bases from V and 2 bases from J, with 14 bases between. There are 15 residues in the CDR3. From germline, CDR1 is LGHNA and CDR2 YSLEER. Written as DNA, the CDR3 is TGCGCCAGCAGCCCGACCGGGCTAAGACAAGAGACCCAGTACTTC. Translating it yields CASSPTGLRQETQYF.

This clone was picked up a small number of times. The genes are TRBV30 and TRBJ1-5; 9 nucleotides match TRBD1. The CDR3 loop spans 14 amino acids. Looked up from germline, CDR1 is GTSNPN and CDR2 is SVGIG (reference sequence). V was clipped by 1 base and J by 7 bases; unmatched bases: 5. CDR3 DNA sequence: TGTGCCTGGAGTGCTGTAACAGGGGGCCAGCCCCAGCATTTT. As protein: CAWSAVTGGQPQHF. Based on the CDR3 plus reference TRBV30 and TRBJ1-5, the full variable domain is SQTIHQWPATLVQPVGSPLSLECTVEGTSNPNLYWYRQAAGRGLQLLFYSVGIGQISSEVPQNLSASRPQDRQFILSSKKLLLSDSGFYLCAWSAVTGGQPQHFGDGTRLSIL.

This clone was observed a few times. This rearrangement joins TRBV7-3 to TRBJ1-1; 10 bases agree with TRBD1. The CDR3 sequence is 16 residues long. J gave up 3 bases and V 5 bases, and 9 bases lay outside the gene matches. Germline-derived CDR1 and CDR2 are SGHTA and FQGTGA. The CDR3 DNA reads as TGTGCCAGCAGCCCCAGTCCCGGGACAGGGGACACTGAAGCTTTCTTT. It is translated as CASSPSPGTGDTEAFF.

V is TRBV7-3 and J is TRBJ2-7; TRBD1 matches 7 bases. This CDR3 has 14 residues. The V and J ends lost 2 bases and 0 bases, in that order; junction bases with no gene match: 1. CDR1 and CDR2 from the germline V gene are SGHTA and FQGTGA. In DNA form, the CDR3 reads TGTGCCAGCAGCTTAGCAGGGGGCTCCTACGAGCAGTACTTC. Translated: CASSLAGGSYEQYF.

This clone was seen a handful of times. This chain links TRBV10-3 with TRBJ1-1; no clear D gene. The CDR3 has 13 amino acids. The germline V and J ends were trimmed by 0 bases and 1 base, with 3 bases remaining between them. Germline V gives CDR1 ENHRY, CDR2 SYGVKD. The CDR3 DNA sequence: TGTGCCATCAGTGAGTCGACGAACACTGAAGCTTTCTTT. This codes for CAISESTNTEAFF.

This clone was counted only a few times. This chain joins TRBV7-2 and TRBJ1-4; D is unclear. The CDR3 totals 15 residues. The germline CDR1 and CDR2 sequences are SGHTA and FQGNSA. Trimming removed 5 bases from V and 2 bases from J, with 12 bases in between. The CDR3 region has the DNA TGTGCCAGCAGCCCCGCGGTGGCCACTAATGAAAAACTGTTTTTT. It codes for CASSPAVATNEKLFF.

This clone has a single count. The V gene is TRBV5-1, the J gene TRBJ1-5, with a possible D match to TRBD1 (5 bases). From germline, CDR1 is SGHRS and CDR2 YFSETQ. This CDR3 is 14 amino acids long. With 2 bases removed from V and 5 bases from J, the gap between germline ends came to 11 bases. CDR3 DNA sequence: TGCGCCAGCAGCTTTGGGGGGAAGGATCAGCCCCAGCATTTT. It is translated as CASSFGGKDQPQHF.

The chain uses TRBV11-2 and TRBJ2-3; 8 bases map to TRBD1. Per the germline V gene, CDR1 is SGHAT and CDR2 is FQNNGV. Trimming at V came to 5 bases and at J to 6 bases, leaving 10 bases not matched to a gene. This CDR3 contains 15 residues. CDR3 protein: CASSPQGVTEDTQYF. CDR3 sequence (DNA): TGTGCCAGCAGCCCACAGGGGGTGACGGAGGATACGCAGTATTTT.

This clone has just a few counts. The CDR3 spells CASSPQANYGYTF. CDR3 sequence (DNA): TGTGCCAGCAGCCCACAGGCTAACTATGGCTACACCTTC. J is TRBJ1-2 and V is TRBV7-9; D perhaps matches TRBD1 (5 bases). Trimming cost V 5 bases and J 0 bases, with 7 bases left between them. The germline gives CDR1 SEHNR, CDR2 FQNEAQ (reference sequence). This CDR3 is built from 13 residues.

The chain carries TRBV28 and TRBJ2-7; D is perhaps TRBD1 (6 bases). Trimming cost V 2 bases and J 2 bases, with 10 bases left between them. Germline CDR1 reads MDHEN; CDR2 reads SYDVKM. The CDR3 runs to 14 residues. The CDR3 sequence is CASSLQGLAYEQYF. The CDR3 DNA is TGTGCCAGCAGTTTACAGGGGCTTGCCTACGAGCAGTACTTC.

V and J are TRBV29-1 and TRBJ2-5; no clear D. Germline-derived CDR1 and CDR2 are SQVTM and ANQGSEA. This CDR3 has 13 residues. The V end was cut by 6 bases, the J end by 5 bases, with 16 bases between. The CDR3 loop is CSVVVSDGETQYF. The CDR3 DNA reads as TGCAGCGTCGTTGTGTCGGATGGGGAGACCCAGTACTTC.

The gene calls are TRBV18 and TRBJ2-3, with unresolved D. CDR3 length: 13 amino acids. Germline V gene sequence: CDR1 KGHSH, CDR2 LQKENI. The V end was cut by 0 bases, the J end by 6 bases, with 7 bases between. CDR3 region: CASSPPSEDTQYF. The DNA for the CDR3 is TGTGCCAGCTCACCACCGTCGGAGGATACGCAGTATTTT.

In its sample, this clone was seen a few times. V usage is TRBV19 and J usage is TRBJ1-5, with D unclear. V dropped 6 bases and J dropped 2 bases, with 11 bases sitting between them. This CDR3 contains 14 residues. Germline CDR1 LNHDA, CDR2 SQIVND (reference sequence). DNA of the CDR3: TGTGCCAGTAGGATTAGACAAGGCAATCAGCCCCAGCATTTT. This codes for CASRIRQGNQPQHF.

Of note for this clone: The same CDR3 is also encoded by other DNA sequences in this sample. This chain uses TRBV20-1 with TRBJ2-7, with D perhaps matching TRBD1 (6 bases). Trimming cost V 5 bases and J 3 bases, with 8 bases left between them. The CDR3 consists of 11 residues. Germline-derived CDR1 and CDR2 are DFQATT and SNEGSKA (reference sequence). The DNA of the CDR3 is TGCAGTGCTCCGGACAGCTACGAGCAGTACTTC. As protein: CSAPDSYEQYF.

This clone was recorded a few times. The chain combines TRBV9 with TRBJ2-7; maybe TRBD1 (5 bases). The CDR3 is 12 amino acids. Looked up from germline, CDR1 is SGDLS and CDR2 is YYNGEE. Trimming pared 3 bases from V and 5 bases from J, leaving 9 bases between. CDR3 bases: TGTGCCAGCAGCGCGCAGGGCAACGAGCAGTACTTC. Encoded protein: CASSAQGNEQYF.

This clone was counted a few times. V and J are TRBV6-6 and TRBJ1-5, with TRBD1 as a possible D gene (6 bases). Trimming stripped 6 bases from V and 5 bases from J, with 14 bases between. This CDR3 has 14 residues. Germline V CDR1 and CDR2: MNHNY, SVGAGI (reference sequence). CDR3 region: CASSPGTPDQPQHF. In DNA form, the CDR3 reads TGTGCCAGCAGCCCCGGGACACCGGATCAGCCCCAGCATTTT.

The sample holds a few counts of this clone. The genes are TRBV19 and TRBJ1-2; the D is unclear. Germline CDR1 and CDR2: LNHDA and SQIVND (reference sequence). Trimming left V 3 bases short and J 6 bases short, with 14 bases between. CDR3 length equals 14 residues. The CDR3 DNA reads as TGTGCCAGTAGTATGGCTCGGGGTCCCGATGGCTACACCTTC. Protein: CASSMARGPDGYTF.

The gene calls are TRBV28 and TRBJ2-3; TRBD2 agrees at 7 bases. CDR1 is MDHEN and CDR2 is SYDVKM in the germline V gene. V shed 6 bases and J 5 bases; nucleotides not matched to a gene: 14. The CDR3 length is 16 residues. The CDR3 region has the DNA TGTGCCAGCAGGGGTGGGAGCGGGAATCGGGGAGATACGCAGTATTTT. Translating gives CASRGGSGNRGDTQYF.